The 20 T cell receptor beta chains in this list originate from one sample, sequenced in a study of blood T cells in healthy people across ages (dated by TCRdb to the mid-2010s). Library prep was done by 5' RACE. The sequencer listed for this sample is Illumina HiSeq 2500. A second PCR of roughly 7 to 11 cycles was performed with a sample-barcoded 5' primer and a J-beta primer mix. Starting from the raw public reads, TCRdb applied fastp trimming at Q25, assembled clones with MiXCR and retained in-frame beta chains. Rows matching on CDR3 protein sequence are summarized as one entry with the most common DNA and genes. Counted in this sample were 650,000 to 1,000,000 distinct CDR3 sequences; around 36% of them appeared once. Of the sample, 13% falls within the top ten clones. The specimen was blood. The source of these receptors is a man aged 18-30 years in good health.

V usage is TRBV6-5 and J usage is TRBJ2-7; D could derive from TRBD1 or TRBD2 (5 bases each). Germline V gene sequence: CDR1 MNHEY, CDR2 SVGAGI. V was pared by 6 bases and J by 2 bases, with 8 bases between. The CDR3 covers 12 residues. CDR3 amino acids: CASRGDAYEQYF. DNA for the CDR3: TGTGCCAGCAGGGGGGACGCCTACGAGCAGTACTTC.

This clonotype was picked up a small number of times. This chain connects TRBV29-1 to TRBJ2-5, with 8 bases matching TRBD1. The CDR3 consists of 15 residues. Germline-derived CDR1 and CDR2 are SQVTM and ANQGSEA. V lost 5 bases to trimming and J lost 4 bases; unmatched junction nucleotides: 12. CDR3 in DNA: TGCAGCGTTTCTCGTAGGACAGGGCTGGGAGAGACCCAGTACTTC. It is translated as CSVSRRTGLGETQYF.

This clonotype was seen a few times. The genes are TRBV20-1 and TRBJ1-2, with 9 bases that match TRBD1. The germline CDR1 and CDR2 sequences are DFQATT and SNEGSKA (reference sequence). V gave up 6 bases and J gave up 6 bases; unmatched junction bases: 11. The CDR3 contains 14 residues. DNA of the CDR3: TGCAGTGCCCCCGGGACAGGGTCGAGTAATGGCTACACCTTC. It is translated as CSAPGTGSSNGYTF.

The J gene is TRBJ2-3, the V gene TRBV7-2; 8 positions match TRBD2. Trimming removed 4 bases from V and 0 bases from J; junction bases left unmatched: 12. CDR3 length: 18 residues. The germline V gene encodes CDR1 SGHTA and CDR2 FQGNSA. In DNA form, the CDR3 reads TGTGCCAGCAGCTCAGTTCCGGCGGGGGGACTTAGCACAGATACGCAGTATTTT. Protein product: CASSSVPAGGLSTDTQYF.

This clonotype was detected only once. V usage is TRBV6-6 and J usage is TRBJ2-1; 7 nucleotides match TRBD1. Germline loops: CDR1 MNHNY, CDR2 SVGAGI (reference sequence). The CDR3 runs to 13 residues. J was trimmed by 13 bases and V by 2 bases; bases with no gene match: 8. The CDR3 sequence is CASSYRQGETQFF. DNA for the CDR3: TGTGCCAGCAGTTACCGACAGGGAGAGACCCAGTTCTTC.

This clonotype occurred many times. This chain uses TRBV29-1 with TRBJ1-1; no definite D call. Trimming left V 2 bases short and J 5 bases short, with 3 bases between. This CDR3 has 10 amino acids. Germline lookup yields CDR1 SQVTM and CDR2 ANQGSEA. The CDR3, as DNA: TGCAGCGTTGAAAATACTGAAGCTTTCTTT. It yields the protein CSVENTEAFF.

This clonotype was found many times. The chain uses TRBV12-3 or TRBV12-4 and TRBJ2-5, with TRBD1 matching 10 bases. The V gene end was trimmed by 4 bases and the J gene end by 2 bases; junction bases not matched to a gene: 1. The CDR3 is 14 residues long. Written as DNA, the CDR3 is TGTGCCAGCAGTTGGGACAGGGGACAAGAGACCCAGTACTTC. This translates into CASSWDRGQETQYF.

This clonotype was seen once. V usage is TRBV4-3 and J usage is TRBJ2-7; 10 bases map to TRBD2. The CDR3 totals 15 residues. The J segment lost 2 bases and the V segment lost 1 base, leaving 2 bases of the junction unmatched. Germline assignment: CDR1 LGHNA and CDR2 YSLEER. The CDR3 DNA sequence: TGCGCCAGCAGCCAAGTAACTAGCGGGGCCTACGAGCAGTACTTC. As protein: CASSQVTSGAYEQYF.

For this clonotype: An end of the junction does not agree with germline; a read error may underlie this. The chain has TRBV9 and TRBJ1-1; 9 bases fit TRBD1. The germline CDR1 and CDR2 sequences are SGDLS and YYNGEE. This CDR3 is built from 18 residues. CDR3 sequence: CASSLRTGEDNQNTEAFF. CDR3 coding DNA: TGCGCCAGCAGCCTACGGACAGGGGAGGATAATCAGAACACTGAAGCTTTCTTT.

The rearrangement links TRBV5-1 to TRBJ2-5; D might be TRBD1 (5 bases). The tail of the sequence fits TRBJ2-4 better, so the J call may be wrong. Germline CDR1 reads SGHRS; CDR2 reads YFSETQ. The CDR3 is 14 amino acids. CDR3 bases: TGCGCCAGCAGCGTGGGGCAGAAACAAAACATTCAGTACTTC. This translates into CASSVGQKQNIQYF.

Only a few counts were recorded for this clonotype. The chain employs TRBV20-1 and TRBJ1-2; D not certain. V gave up 3 bases and J gave up 2 bases, with 10 bases separating them. The CDR3 consists of 13 residues. Germline-derived CDR1 and CDR2 are DFQATT and SNEGSKA (reference sequence). The CDR3 nucleotides read TGCAGTGCTAGTCTGGCAGACAACTATGGCTACACCTTC. Amino acids: CSASLADNYGYTF.

This clonotype was counted at least ten times. The chain couples TRBV6-5 to TRBJ2-7, with D unresolved. CDR3 length: 15 residues. Germline values: CDR1 MNHEY, CDR2 SVGAGI. The ends were cut back, 0 bases at V and 0 bases at J, with 9 bases in the middle. CDR3: CASSYSKAGSYEQYF. DNA for the CDR3: TGTGCCAGCAGTTACTCGAAAGCAGGCTCCTACGAGCAGTACTTC.

This clonotype was seen ten or more times. This rearrangement joins TRBV12-3 or TRBV12-4 to TRBJ2-3; 8 bases agree with TRBD1. The junction had 6 bases not matched to a gene; V was cut back by 5 bases and J by 2 bases. The CDR3 runs 15 residues. The CDR3 loop is CASSRDRNPTDTQYF. The CDR3 DNA reads as TGTGCCAGCAGTCGGGACAGGAACCCCACAGATACGCAGTATTTT.

This clonotype was detected a few times. The CDR3 DNA sequence: TGTGCCAGCAGTCCAACCACGGATAGCAATCAGCCCCAGCATTTT. This codes for CASSPTTDSNQPQHF. This chain joins TRBV7-9 and TRBJ1-5, with D unresolved. This CDR3 is 15 amino acids long. The V gene's germline CDR1 is SEHNR and CDR2 FQNEAQ (reference sequence). With 6 bases removed from V and 0 bases from J, the gap between germline ends came to 12 bases.

In this sample, this clonotype turned up a few times. The J gene is TRBJ1-1, the V gene TRBV7-6, with a weak D call TRBD1 (5 bases). V was cut by 5 bases and J by 4 bases, with 20 bases left in between. Germline V gene lookup returns CDR1 SGHVS and CDR2 FNYEAQ. The CDR3 consists of 16 residues. CDR3 loop: CASSRGGMGYFTEAFF. Here the CDR3 DNA reads TGTGCCAGCAGCCGGGGGGGGATGGGTTACTTCACTGAAGCTTTCTTT.

This clonotype was counted at least ten times. The rearrangement joins TRBV12-3 or TRBV12-4 to TRBJ1-2; no definite D call. The CDR3 extends over 13 amino acids. V lost 6 bases to trimming and J lost 4 bases, with 12 bases between them. The chain's CDR3 is CASSRPKGYGYTF. The CDR3, as DNA: TGTGCCAGCAGCCGTCCCAAAGGCTATGGCTACACCTTC.

This clonotype was picked up a small number of times. The genes are TRBV5-1 and TRBJ2-3; a weak D match, TRBD2 (7 bases). Between the trimmed V and J ends, which lost 1 base and 6 bases, there was a span of 15 bases. Germline CDR1 reads SGHRS; CDR2 reads YFSETQ. The CDR3 is 15 amino acids. The CDR3 here is CASSLPAGALDTQYF. The CDR3, as DNA: TGCGCCAGCAGCTTGCCTGCGGGGGCCCTGGATACGCAGTATTTT.

This clonotype turned up a few times. V usage is TRBV5-1 and J usage is TRBJ2-5, with 7 nucleotides matching TRBD1. The CDR3 totals 15 residues. Germline assignment: CDR1 SGHRS and CDR2 YFSETQ. The V and J ends lost 2 bases and 11 bases, in that order; junction bases with no gene match: 15. Here the CDR3 reads CASSFRDRVVNEQYF. In DNA, the CDR3 is TGCGCCAGCAGCTTCCGGGACAGAGTAGTGAATGAGCAGTACTTC.

The chain recombines TRBV9 with TRBJ1-5; D call uncertain. Germline assignment: CDR1 SGDLS and CDR2 YYNGEE. V lost 0 bases and J lost 3, with 4 bases in between. This CDR3 contains 13 residues. DNA for the CDR3: TGTGCCAGCAGCGTAGGCGACAATCAGCCCCAGCATTTT. As protein: CASSVGDNQPQHF.

This chain uses TRBV9 with TRBJ2-7, with 11 bases lining up with TRBD2. V dropped 3 bases and J dropped 7; count of bases not matched to a gene: 6. CDR3 length: 14 amino acids. Germline V CDR1 and CDR2: SGDLS, YYNGEE. CDR3 DNA sequence: TGTGCCAGCAGCGCTAGCGGGGGGCCGGGAGAGCAGTACTTC. Its protein product is CASSASGGPGEQYF.